The next 31 T cell receptor beta chains were all read from a single sample in a study of response to subunit inactivated influenza vaccine. TCRdb independently ran MiXCR on the RT-PCR reads; one entry per CDR3 protein. The sample holds about 190,000 distinct CDR3 sequences, 14% seen once. The material was CD8+ T cells sorted from PBMCs, obtained roughly 5 days after vaccination. These receptors originate from a middle-aged man who received an inactivated influenza vaccine.

This clonotype was detected a few times. The chain employs TRBV11-1 and TRBJ2-3; no firm D call. Trimming took off 1 base at V and 4 bases at J, with 9 bases between the two ends. Per germline, CDR1 SGHAT and CDR2 FQDESV (reference sequence). The CDR3 is 14 residues long. CDR3 loop: CASSLGYGSDTQYF. The CDR3 region has the DNA TGTGCCAGCAGCTTAGGATACGGGTCAGATACGCAGTATTTT.

This clonotype was recorded only once. The chain is built from TRBV6-2 or TRBV6-3 and TRBJ1-2; 7 nucleotides align to TRBD1. CDR1 and CDR2 from the germline V gene are MNHEY and SVGEGT. The length of the CDR3 is 12 residues. Germline trimming cut 8 bases from V and 3 bases from J; bases unmatched to any gene: 3. The DNA of the CDR3 is TGTGCCAGCCTCGGACAGGACTATGGCTACACCTTC. It encodes CASLGQDYGYTF.

This chain connects TRBV3-1 to TRBJ2-7, with D perhaps assigned TRBD1 or TRBD2 (5 bases each). The CDR3 consists of 17 residues. CDR1 and CDR2 from the germline V gene are LGHDT and YNNKEL (reference sequence). V was pared by 2 bases and J by 2 bases, with 19 bases between. The chain's CDR3 is CASSQNPFWGRPYEQYF. The CDR3 region has the DNA TGTGCCAGCAGCCAAAACCCCTTTTGGGGGAGACCCTACGAGCAGTACTTC.

This clonotype was counted only a few times. The chain is built from TRBV3-1 and TRBJ2-3, with D unclear. The CDR3 has 13 amino acids. V lost 4 bases and J lost 6, with 11 bases in between. Germline CDR1 is LGHDT and CDR2 is YNNKEL (reference sequence). The CDR3 is CASSPVTTDTQYF. The CDR3 region has the DNA TGTGCCAGCAGCCCTGTTACGACGGATACGCAGTATTTT.

The table lists this clonotype with a few counts. The genes are TRBV4-3 and TRBJ2-7; 7 bases line up with TRBD2. In germline, CDR1 is LGHNA, CDR2 YSLEER. The CDR3 has 12 amino acids. V was clipped by 2 bases and J by 7 bases; unmatched bases: 2. CDR3: CASSQSAGEQYF. DNA for the CDR3: TGCGCCAGCAGCCAATCAGCGGGGGAGCAGTACTTC.

This clonotype was observed at least ten times. V and J are TRBV10-3 and TRBJ2-1; TRBD2 matches at 12 bases. The CDR3 has 18 amino acids. Germline-derived CDR1 and CDR2 are ENHRY and SYGVKD. V was pared by 4 bases and J by 0 bases, with 7 bases of the junction left unmatched. CDR3 sequence reads: CAISGLSSGGGSYNEQFF. CDR3 nucleotide sequence: TGTGCCATCAGTGGTTTGTCTAGCGGGGGGGGCTCCTACAATGAGCAGTTCTTC.

This clonotype came up a few times. The chain has TRBV20-1 and TRBJ2-1, with a weak D call TRBD1 (5 bases). The CDR3 contains 13 residues. CDR1 DFQATT and CDR2 SNEGSKA come from the germline V gene (reference sequence). V lost 0 bases, J lost 7 bases, and 10 bases lay in between. The CDR3 spells CSARDRALNEQFF. For the CDR3, the DNA is TGCAGTGCTAGAGACAGGGCTTTGAATGAGCAGTTCTTC.

The genes are TRBV27 and TRBJ1-1; perhaps TRBD1 as D (5 bases). There are 14 residues in the CDR3. CDR1 is MNHEY, CDR2 SMNVEV, per germline (reference sequence). The V gene lost 0 bases and the J gene lost 5 bases, with 10 bases spanning the gap. The CDR3 bases are TGTGCCAGCAGTTTATCGGTGGGACGGACTGAAGCTTTCTTT. It translates to CASSLSVGRTEAFF.

This chain joins TRBV28 and TRBJ2-7; D gene uncertain. The CDR3 is 13 amino acids. Deletions cut 7 bases from V and 3 bases from J, with 13 bases between. Germline lookup yields CDR1 MDHEN and CDR2 SYDVKM. The CDR3 region has the DNA TGTGCCAGCACAACCGCAGCACGCTACGAGCAGTACTTC. Its translation: CASTTAARYEQYF.

J is TRBJ2-2 and V is TRBV10-3, with 8 nucleotides matching TRBD1. Per the germline V gene, CDR1 is ENHRY and CDR2 is SYGVKD. The CDR3 runs 16 residues. Trimming removed 3 bases from V and 2 bases from J; junction bases left unmatched: 5. The CDR3 DNA is TGTGCCATCAGTGAACCAGGGGGCCCTAACACCGGGGAGCTGTTTTTT. This translates into CAISEPGGPNTGELFF.

V usage is TRBV12-3 or TRBV12-4 and J usage is TRBJ1-6; 7 bases fit TRBD1. Trimming removed 5 bases from V and 4 bases from J; junction bases left unmatched: 2. CDR3 length: 14 residues. The CDR3 spells CASSQTGYNSPLHF. CDR3 DNA sequence: TGTGCCAGCAGTCAGACAGGGTATAATTCACCCCTCCACTTT.

J is TRBJ2-1 and V is TRBV4-3; 7 bases fit TRBD2. The germline V gene has CDR1 LGHNA and CDR2 YSLEER. V trimming: 1 base; J trimming: 8 bases; junction bases outside the gene matches: 5. The CDR3 is 14 residues long. CDR3 loop: CASSQGRETHEQFF. CDR3 coding DNA: TGCGCCAGCAGCCAAGGGCGGGAGACCCATGAGCAGTTCTTC.

This clonotype has a handful of counts. This chain connects TRBV6-5 to TRBJ1-5; no definite D call. Deletions cut 4 bases from V and 0 bases from J, with 7 bases between. The CDR3 is 14 residues long. CDR1 is MNHEY, CDR2 SVGAGI, per germline. CDR3 protein: CASSSANSNQPQHF. In nucleotides, the CDR3 is TGTGCCAGCAGTTCGGCAAATAGCAATCAGCCCCAGCATTTT.

This clonotype was counted only a few times. V is TRBV9 and J is TRBJ2-1; D is unresolved. The CDR3 extends over 13 amino acids. V lost 3 bases to trimming and J lost 4 bases, with 8 bases between them. In germline, CDR1 is SGDLS, CDR2 YYNGEE. CDR3 amino acids: CASSENSYNEQFF. In DNA form, the CDR3 reads TGTGCCAGCAGCGAAAACTCATACAATGAGCAGTTCTTC.

This clonotype has only a few counts. This chain joins TRBV19 and TRBJ2-7; 9 bases align to TRBD2. The CDR3 extends over 14 amino acids. The germline V gene has CDR1 LNHDA and CDR2 SQIVND (reference sequence). With 3 bases clipped from V and 4 bases from J, the junction kept 4 bases outside the gene matches. In nucleotides, the CDR3 is TGTGCCAGTAGTATGGGAGCGGGAGGTTACGAGCAGTACTTC. Translating it yields CASSMGAGGYEQYF.

This clonotype was observed a few times. V gene TRBV7-9 combines with J gene TRBJ1-2; D gene unclear. V dropped 1 base and J dropped 0 bases, with 6 bases sitting between them. CDR3 size: 14 residues. Germline CDR1 and CDR2: SEHNR and FQNEAQ (reference sequence). DNA of the CDR3: TGTGCCAGCAGCTTAGTTGAGACTAACTATGGCTACACCTTC. Translation: CASSLVETNYGYTF.

The chain carries TRBV4-2 and TRBJ1-5, with 7 bases fitting TRBD1. There are 16 residues in the CDR3. Germline V gene data show CDR1 as LGHNA and CDR2 as YNFKEQ. J gave up 3 bases and V 0 bases, and 5 bases lay outside the gene matches. This CDR3 is CASSQERGRANQPQHF. The CDR3 DNA sequence: TGTGCCAGCAGCCAAGAGAGGGGGCGAGCCAATCAGCCCCAGCATTTT.

This clonotype has a handful of counts. The chain recombines TRBV5-1 with TRBJ1-2; perhaps TRBD1 as D (6 bases). The germline CDR1 and CDR2 sequences are SGHRS and YFSETQ. The CDR3 is 12 residues long. Trimming took 3 bases from V and 6 from J, leaving 9 bases between them. CDR3 loop: CASSSTGHGYTF. The DNA for the CDR3 is TGCGCCAGCAGCTCAACAGGGCATGGCTACACCTTC.

The chain joins TRBV4-3 to TRBJ2-7; possibly TRBD1 or TRBD2 for D (5 bases each). This CDR3 is built from 13 residues. Germline-derived CDR1 and CDR2 are LGHNA and YSLEER. V lost 4 bases and J lost 3, with 10 bases in between. The chain's CDR3 is CASSRDGNYEQYF. CDR3 coding DNA: TGCGCCAGCAGCCGGGACGGCAACTACGAGCAGTACTTC.

This clonotype was seen a handful of times. Written as DNA, the CDR3 is TGTGCCAGCAGTGTAGTGGCGACAGGGAATGAGCAGTTCTTC. Its translation is CASSVVATGNEQFF. This chain joins TRBV6-1 and TRBJ2-1; TRBD1 agrees at 7 bases. Germline-derived CDR1 and CDR2 are MNHNS and SASEGT. The CDR3 sequence is 14 residues long. V gave up 4 bases and J gave up 7 bases; unmatched junction bases: 7.

A few counts support this clonotype. Here the CDR3 DNA reads TGTGCCAGCAGACTTGGGGGGGTACTGTACCAAGAGACCCAGTACTTC. This encodes CASRLGGVLYQETQYF. This chain uses TRBV12-3 or TRBV12-4 with TRBJ2-5; TRBD2 agrees at 7 bases. V lost 6 bases and J lost 0; bases outside the gene matches: 10. The CDR3 has 16 residues.

This clonotype turned up a few times. The chain recombines TRBV5-1 with TRBJ2-1, with TRBD2 identical over 7 bases. V trimming: 1 base; J trimming: 1 base; junction bases outside the gene matches: 8. Germline values: CDR1 SGHRS, CDR2 YFSETQ. CDR3 length: 17 amino acids. CDR3 sequence reads: CASSLLGGVESYNEQFF. CDR3 nucleotides: TGCGCCAGCAGCTTGCTTGGGGGGGTAGAATCCTACAATGAGCAGTTCTTC.

The chain's CDR3 is CASSESGGAEAFF. The CDR3 nucleotides are TGTGCCAGCAGTGAATCTGGGGGGGCCGAAGCTTTCTTT. The chain employs TRBV25-1 and TRBJ1-1; weak D call: TRBD1 (6 bases). CDR1 MGHDK and CDR2 SYGVNS come from the germline V gene. The CDR3 consists of 13 residues. V was trimmed by 1 base and J by 8 bases, leaving 11 bases between them.

This clonotype was observed a few times. The chain carries TRBV2 and TRBJ2-7; 9 bases are a match to TRBD1. The V segment lost 4 bases and the J segment 6 bases; nucleotides outside the gene matches: 10. CDR3 length: 15 amino acids. CDR1 SNHLY and CDR2 FYNNEI come from the germline V gene. The CDR3 region is CASSATGTGRGEQYF. CDR3 sequence (DNA): TGTGCCAGCAGTGCCACCGGGACAGGGAGGGGCGAGCAGTACTTC.

In DNA form, the CDR3 reads TGTGCCAGCACCCTGGGGGGGGCTGAAGCTTTCTTT. Residues: CASTLGGAEAFF. V gene TRBV11-2 combines with J gene TRBJ1-1; D perhaps matches TRBD1 (5 bases). The CDR3 runs to 12 residues. Germline V gene lookup returns CDR1 SGHAT and CDR2 FQNNGV. Trimming shortened V by 7 bases and J by 6 bases, and 12 bases separated the two germline ends.

The chain joins TRBV4-3 to TRBJ2-1; 8 bases map to TRBD1. The V segment lost 0 bases and the J segment 6 bases; nucleotides outside the gene matches: 10. Germline V gives CDR1 LGHNA, CDR2 YSLEER. The length of the CDR3 is 17 residues. The CDR3 is CASSQDPPDRVANEQFF. CDR3 DNA sequence: TGCGCCAGCAGCCAAGACCCCCCGGACAGGGTTGCCAATGAGCAGTTCTTC.

The rearrangement links TRBV4-2 to TRBJ2-1; unclear D gene. Trimming cost V 0 bases and J 7 bases, with 13 bases left between them. The germline CDR1 and CDR2 sequences are LGHNA and YNFKEQ. CDR3 length: 15 amino acids. CDR3 coding DNA: TGTGCCAGCAGCCAAGATGGCAGGACGAAGAATGAGCAGTTCTTC. It specifies CASSQDGRTKNEQFF.

J is TRBJ2-5 and V is TRBV20-1; 9 positions agree with TRBD2. The CDR3 runs 14 residues. Germline lookup yields CDR1 DFQATT and CDR2 SNEGSKA (reference sequence). The V gene end was trimmed by 6 bases and the J gene end by 4 bases; junction bases not matched to a gene: 9. The CDR3 bases are TGCAGTGCCAAACCCTTAGCGGGAGTAGAGACCCAGTACTTC. As protein: CSAKPLAGVETQYF.

In its sample, this clonotype was seen a few times. This sequence joins TRBV4-2 and TRBJ2-3, with D tentatively TRBD1 (6 bases). The germline V gene encodes CDR1 LGHNA and CDR2 YNFKEQ. V lost 1 base and J lost 4, with 21 bases in between. The CDR3 runs to 18 residues. The CDR3 DNA follows: TGTGCCAGCAGCCAAGTCCCTTCAGGGGCTTTGGCCCCAGATACGCAGTATTTT. Translation gives CASSQVPSGALAPDTQYF.

The chain combines TRBV2 with TRBJ1-5, with TRBD1 identical over 8 bases. Trimming removed 5 bases from V and 7 bases from J; junction bases left unmatched: 10. Per germline, CDR1 SNHLY and CDR2 FYNNEI. The CDR3 consists of 15 residues. CDR3 sequence reads: CASSHRDRFVQPQHF. The CDR3 nucleotides are TGTGCCAGCAGTCATAGGGACAGGTTTGTCCAGCCCCAGCATTTT. Supplemented by reference TRBV2 and TRBJ1-5, the full variable domain reads EPEVTQTPSHQVTQMGQEVILRCVPISNHLYFYWYRQILGQKVEFLVSFYNNEISEKSEIFDDQFSVERPDGSNFTLKIRSTKLEDSAMYFCASSHRDRFVQPQHFGDGTRLSIL.

This clonotype was counted between two and nine times. V usage is TRBV12-3 or TRBV12-4 and J usage is TRBJ1-4; D call uncertain. Trimming left V 0 bases short and J 0 bases short, with 8 bases between. This CDR3 region has 16 residues. The CDR3 here is CASSLAYTSTNEKLFF. CDR3 DNA sequence: TGTGCCAGCAGTTTAGCCTACACCTCAACTAATGAAAAACTGTTTTTT.